This entry describes one T cell receptor beta chain. The antigen is undetermined. No patient had autoimmune disease or received systemic immunosuppression. Only in-frame clones appear in the TCRdb table, and some are missing; sequencing was by immunoSEQ multiplex PCR. The data show tens of thousands of clones, with more than 80% seen just once and 8.4% held by the top ten. Germline V lookup: CDR1 MNHEY, CDR2 SMNVEV (reference sequence). V was pared by 0 bases and J by 9 bases, with 9 bases between. CDR3 length: 13 amino acids. These data come from a study of OX40 agonist ivuxolimab in advanced cancers. Study conclusions and caveats: At 0.1 to 3.0 mg/kg, CD4+ and CD8+ blood T cells expanded clonally by week 6.

The receptor was derived from an adult with an advanced solid tumor such as melanoma, head and neck, liver or kidney cancer. The rearrangement uses TRBV27 and TRBJ1-5; tentatively, D is TRBD1 (5 bases). The sequencing here drew on CD4+ or CD8+ T cells sorted from blood, taken in a trial of the OX40 agonist ivuxolimab. In DNA, the CDR3 is TGTGCCAGCAGTTTATCCTCAGGGATGCCCCAGCATTTT. Translated: CASSLSSGMPQHF.